A single sample is the source of the 11 T cell receptor beta chains below, sequenced in a study of blood T cell repertoires in COVID-19. Here immunoSEQ multiplex PCR was the method, and the copy in TCRdb shows in-frame clones only, minus some. This table has roughly 140,000 clones, around 80% appearing once. The specimen was peripheral blood. These TCRs come from a human donor in a cohort sampled during active COVID-19.

Remarks on this clone: The same CDR3 also results from other DNA sequences found in this sample. The DNA for the CDR3 is TGTGCCAGCAAGCAGGTCGGGGAAAACACTGAAGCTTTCTTT. This translates into CASKQVGENTEAFF. The rearrangement links TRBV28 to TRBJ1-1; D remains ambiguous. Germline assignment: CDR1 MDHEN and CDR2 SYDVKM. This CDR3 region has 14 residues. The V end was cut by 7 bases, the J end by 2 bases, with 14 bases between.

This clone came up once. The rearrangement links TRBV10-3 to TRBJ2-3; 10 nucleotides line up with TRBD1. Germline trimming cut 2 bases from V and 4 bases from J; bases unmatched to any gene: 3. The CDR3 spans 15 residues. From germline, CDR1 is ENHRY and CDR2 SYGVKD. CDR3 in amino acids: CAISEPGQGSDTQYF. CDR3 nucleotide sequence: TGTGCCATCAGTGAGCCGGGACAGGGGTCAGATACGCAGTATTTT.

The chain couples TRBV7-6 to TRBJ2-5; 8 bases fit TRBD2. The CDR3 sequence is 14 residues long. V lost 2 bases to trimming and J lost 4 bases; unmatched junction nucleotides: 3. The germline gives CDR1 SGHVS, CDR2 FNYEAQ. CDR3 in amino acids: CASSLPAGGETQYF. CDR3 nucleotide sequence: TGTGCCAGCAGCTTACCCGCGGGGGGAGAGACCCAGTACTTC.

The chain combines TRBV7-2 with TRBJ1-2, with TRBD1 matching over 12 bases. The CDR3 runs to 16 residues. V shed 2 bases, J shed 8 bases, and the junction held 9 bases outside the gene matches. Germline loops: CDR1 SGHTA, CDR2 FQGNSA. CDR3 bases: TGTGCCAGCAGCTTATATTCGGGACAGGGGGCGCGAGGCTACACCTTC. Translation: CASSLYSGQGARGYTF.

The chain recombines TRBV13 with TRBJ2-7; D may be TRBD2 (6 bases). Germline CDR1 PRHDT, CDR2 FYEKMQ (reference sequence). Trimming left V 5 bases short and J 7 bases short, with 12 bases between. This CDR3 is built from 12 residues. The CDR3 region is CASSADREEQYF. The CDR3, as DNA: TGTGCCAGCAGCGCCGACCGGGAGGAGCAGTACTTC.

This rearrangement joins TRBV27 to TRBJ2-4; TRBD1 matches at 8 bases. Germline CDR1 is MNHEY and CDR2 is SMNVEV (reference sequence). The CDR3 runs 17 residues. J lost 1 base, V lost 6 bases, and 11 bases had no gene match. CDR3 bases: TGTGCCAGCAGGGCGACAGGGGACCCTCTGGCCAAAAACATTCAGTACTTC. This encodes CASRATGDPLAKNIQYF.

The chain employs TRBV5-4 and TRBJ1-3; D not resolved. Trimming removed 3 bases at V and 6 bases at J, with 4 bases between. Germline assignment: CDR1 SGHNT and CDR2 YYREEE (reference sequence). The CDR3 runs 11 residues. CDR3 DNA: TGTGCCAGCAGCTATCAAAACACCATATATTTT. It is translated as CASSYQNTIYF.

The DNA of the CDR3 is TGTGCCAGTAGACTACAGGGGGATACTGAAGCTTTCTTT. Residues: CASRLQGDTEAFF. The chain recombines TRBV19 with TRBJ1-1, with 8 bases lining up with TRBD1. The CDR3 has 13 residues. Germline V gene lookup returns CDR1 LNHDA and CDR2 SQIVND (reference sequence). The V gene end was trimmed by 6 bases and the J gene end by 5 bases; junction bases not matched to a gene: 5.

The rearrangement uses TRBV3-1 (or the pseudogene TRBV3-2) and TRBJ2-5; 8 bases fit TRBD2. The CDR3 runs to 16 residues. CDR1 is LGHDT and CDR2 is YNNKEL in the germline V gene (reference sequence). V lost 2 bases to trimming and J lost 5 bases; unmatched junction nucleotides: 10. This CDR3 is CASSQSSVAGRETQYF. The CDR3, as DNA: TGTGCCAGCAGCCAAAGTAGTGTAGCGGGGAGGGAGACCCAGTACTTC.

The chain combines TRBV4-2 with TRBJ2-1; a weak D match, TRBD1 (5 bases). The germline CDR1 and CDR2 sequences are LGHNA and YNFKEQ. This CDR3 spans 15 amino acids. With 3 bases removed from V and 5 bases from J, the gap between germline ends came to 14 bases. DNA of the CDR3: TGTGCCAGCAGCCATATCGGCAGGGAAAACAATGAGCAGTTCTTC. Its protein product is CASSHIGRENNEQFF.

The rearrangement joins TRBV30 to TRBJ1-5; D uncertain. Germline V gene lookup returns CDR1 GTSNPN and CDR2 SVGIG (reference sequence). Trimming left V 1 base short and J 4 bases short, with 8 bases between. The CDR3 is made up of 13 amino acids. The CDR3 DNA is TGTGCCTGGAGTGCCGAGGATAATCAGCCCCAGCATTTT. This sequence encodes CAWSAEDNQPQHF.